Listed below are T cell receptor beta chains from one sample, sequenced in a study of cytomegalovirus exposure and HLA in healthy donors. TCRdb's table, derived via immunoSEQ multiplex PCR, lists solely in-frame clones and lacks some. The top ten hold roughly 1% of the sample, which has roughly 130,000 clones, approximately 79% seen once. The sample taken for sequencing was PBMCs. These receptors were collected from a man younger than 30 in good health and CMV-seronegative. Each CDR3 is given without its conserved first and last residue.

V	J	length	CDR3
TRBV6-1	TRBJ1-3	14	ASSGRTVSDGNTIY
TRBV27	TRBJ1-1	12	ASSFRRVGTEAF
TRBV4-2	TRBJ1-1	10	ASSLGTVGAF
TRBV11-2	TRBJ2-1	15	ASSQQRLAASYNEQF
TRBV30	TRBJ1-2	12	AWSVLGRPYGYT
TRBV7-3	TRBJ2-3	13	ASSLKSGGADTQY
TRBV6-5	TRBJ2-3	12	ASSGRGRGAAQY
TRBV21-1	TRBJ1-5	15	ASSGTVGQGDNQPQH
TRBV28	TRBJ1-2	13	ASSLEAWGQQGYT
TRBV7-6	TRBJ1-2	11	ASSPGTGPGYT
TRBV6-1	TRBJ2-6	13	ASSENGYGANVLT
TRBV6-6	TRBJ2-4	13	ASSYGGETKNIQY
TRBV5-1	TRBJ2-5	12	ASSVDREVETQY
TRBV4-3	TRBJ2-3	17	ASSQDPPRGEFSTDTQY
TRBV5-6	TRBJ1-1	12	ASSPVGGDTEAF